The 17 T cell receptor beta chains presented below share a single source sample, sequenced in a study of cytomegalovirus exposure and HLA in healthy donors. The PCR ran on 60 Vbeta and 13 Jbeta primers. The table came from immunoSEQ multiplex PCR; TCRdb's copy has only in-frame clones and leaves some out. Its listing shows some 200,000 clones. Material for sequencing was PBMCs. The receptors come from a man younger than 45 in good health and CMV-seronegative.

V usage is TRBV27 and J usage is TRBJ2-7; 8 bases are shared with TRBD1. The CDR3 runs 15 residues. Germline V gene sequence: CDR1 MNHEY, CDR2 SMNVEV (reference sequence). V lost 4 bases to trimming and J lost 0 bases; unmatched junction nucleotides: 5. The CDR3 loop is CASSSPTGDSYEQYF. CDR3 DNA sequence: TGTGCCAGCAGTTCCCCGACAGGGGACTCCTACGAGCAGTACTTC.

V and J are TRBV5-4 and TRBJ2-2, with TRBD1 identical over 7 bases. This CDR3 comprises 16 residues. Germline V gene lookup returns CDR1 SGHNT and CDR2 YYREEE (reference sequence). Trimming at V came to 4 bases and at J to 1 base, leaving 7 bases not matched to a gene. The CDR3 DNA reads TGTGCCAGCAGCCCTCTTGGGACAGTGAACACCGGGGAGCTGTTTTTT. Amino acid sequence: CASSPLGTVNTGELFF.

The rearrangement links TRBV7-2 to TRBJ1-2, with D hard to call. This CDR3 has 13 amino acids. V lost 3 bases, J lost 11 bases, and 16 bases lay in between. Germline lookup yields CDR1 SGHTA and CDR2 FQGNSA. CDR3 sequence (DNA): TGTGCCAGCAGCTTCCGGGGAGTCTCGGGATACACCTTC. Translation gives CASSFRGVSGYTF.

The rearrangement joins TRBV6-5 to TRBJ1-2, with 12 bases lining up with TRBD1. CDR3 length equals 14 residues. V lost 7 bases and J lost 8; bases outside the gene matches: 8. Germline V gene sequence: CDR1 MNHEY, CDR2 SVGAGI. CDR3 sequence (DNA): TGTGCCAGCATTGGGACAGGGGGCAGGAGCGGCTACACCTTC. It encodes CASIGTGGRSGYTF.

The chain links TRBV9 to TRBJ2-1, with TRBD1 as a possible D gene (6 bases). CDR1 and CDR2 from the germline V gene are SGDLS and YYNGEE. Trimming stripped 0 bases from V and 2 bases from J, with 18 bases between. The CDR3 has 18 residues. CDR3 coding DNA: TGTGCCAGCAGCGTAGCCTCTGCCACAGGGTTTACCTACAATGAGCAGTTCTTC. Residues: CASSVASATGFTYNEQFF. The full variable domain, with the rest looked up from reference TRBV9 and TRBJ2-1, is DSGVTQTPKHLITATGQRVTLRCSPRSGDLSVYWYQQSLDQGLQFLIQYYNGEERAKGNILERFSAQQFPDLHSELNLSSLELGDSALYFCASSVASATGFTYNEQFFGPGTRLTVL.

This sequence joins TRBV5-1 and TRBJ2-5; 7 nucleotides align to TRBD2. This CDR3 comprises 19 residues. Germline V gene lookup returns CDR1 SGHRS and CDR2 YFSETQ. V dropped 0 bases and J dropped 3; count of bases not matched to a gene: 17. The DNA of the CDR3 is TGCGCCAGCAGCTTGGTTTTGGGGCCAGGGAGGGCTTTGAAAGAGACCCAGTACTTC. It specifies CASSLVLGPGRALKETQYF.

This clone is identified as medium-sized from frequency. V is TRBV19 and J is TRBJ2-2; tentatively, D is TRBD2 (5 bases). V was pared by 3 bases and J by 7 bases, with 18 bases between. Germline values: CDR1 LNHDA, CDR2 SQIVND (reference sequence). The CDR3 sequence is 16 residues long. The CDR3 loop is CASSIALGLSIGELFF. CDR3 nucleotides: TGTGCCAGTAGTATTGCCCTCGGACTTTCGATCGGGGAGCTGTTTTTT.

This sequence joins TRBV19 and TRBJ2-7, with a tentative D call TRBD1 (5 bases). The length of the CDR3 is 16 residues. Between the trimmed V and J ends, which lost 3 bases and 3 bases, there was a span of 18 bases. Germline V gene lookup returns CDR1 LNHDA and CDR2 SQIVND (reference sequence). The CDR3 region is CASSIPPRTTIYEQYF. DNA of the CDR3: TGTGCCAGTAGTATTCCCCCGAGGACAACAATCTACGAGCAGTACTTC.

The chain couples TRBV4-2 to TRBJ1-3; D is possibly TRBD1 (5 bases). The CDR3 spans 17 residues. The V and J ends lost 4 bases and 0 bases respectively, with 16 bases between them. CDR1 is LGHNA and CDR2 is YNFKEQ in the germline V gene. The CDR3 nucleotides read TGTGCCAGCAGCCTTAACCCAACGACAGCCTCTGGAAACACCATATATTTT. This gives the protein CASSLNPTTASGNTIYF.

The chain joins TRBV7-9 to TRBJ2-3; TRBD1 is a possible D gene (5 bases). Germline V gene data show CDR1 as SEHNR and CDR2 as FQNEAQ (reference sequence). V was pared by 8 bases and J by 0 bases, with 9 bases between. The CDR3 has 13 residues. The CDR3 protein is CASQGRSTDTQYF. In DNA form, the CDR3 reads TGTGCCAGCCAGGGTAGAAGCACAGATACGCAGTATTTT. Filled out from reference TRBV7-9 and TRBJ2-3, the complete variable domain reads DTGVSQNPRHKITKRGQNVTFRCDPISEHNRLYWYRQTLGQGPEFLTYFQNEAQLEKSRLLSDRFSAERPKGSFSTLEIQRTEQGDSAMYLCASQGRSTDTQYFGPGTRLTVL.

The genes are TRBV30 and TRBJ2-2; D perhaps matches TRBD1 (6 bases). The CDR3 sequence is 15 residues long. CDR1 is GTSNPN and CDR2 is SVGIG in the germline V gene (reference sequence). The ends were cut back, 3 bases at V and 7 bases at J, with 18 bases in the middle. In nucleotides, the CDR3 is TGTGCCTGGAGCGGCCTAAGTGGGGGCGGCGGGGAGCTGTTTTTT. Translating gives CAWSGLSGGGGELFF.

This chain links TRBV18 with TRBJ2-2; D perhaps matches TRBD1 (7 bases). Trimming took 6 bases from V and 2 from J, leaving 16 bases between them. The CDR3 sequence is 16 residues long. CDR1 is KGHSH and CDR2 is LQKENI in the germline V gene. As DNA, the CDR3 is TGTGCCAGCTCCGAGGAGGGACAGCTAAACACCGGGGAGCTGTTTTTT. As protein: CASSEEGQLNTGELFF.

This chain connects TRBV28 to TRBJ1-4; 8 bases are a match to TRBD1. CDR1 MDHEN and CDR2 SYDVKM come from the germline V gene. The V gene end was trimmed by 2 bases and the J gene end by 6 bases; junction bases not matched to a gene: 2. The CDR3 spans 14 residues. DNA for the CDR3: TGTGCCAGCAGTTTAAGACAGGGGTATGAAAAACTGTTTTTT. Translation: CASSLRQGYEKLFF.

The genes are TRBV5-8 and TRBJ2-7; possibly TRBD2 for D (5 bases). The CDR3 length is 16 residues. From germline, CDR1 is SGHTS and CDR2 YDEGEE. The germline V and J ends were trimmed by 4 bases and 2 bases, with 19 bases remaining between them. The CDR3 region is CASSQIKRGITYEQYF. In DNA form, the CDR3 reads TGTGCCAGCAGCCAAATAAAAAGAGGGATAACCTACGAGCAGTACTTC.

The chain joins TRBV5-1 to TRBJ2-5; D might be TRBD2 (5 bases). Germline-derived CDR1 and CDR2 are SGHRS and YFSETQ. Trimming cost V 3 bases and J 2 bases, with 11 bases left between them. CDR3 length equals 14 residues. In nucleotides, the CDR3 is TGCGCCAGCAGCTCCCGAAGCGGTCAAGAGACCCAGTACTTC. Translated, it gives CASSSRSGQETQYF.

V usage is TRBV19 and J usage is TRBJ2-7, with TRBD1 matching 7 bases. The CDR3 covers 14 residues. V lost 4 bases, J lost 3 bases, and 6 bases stayed unmatched. Germline CDR1 and CDR2: LNHDA and SQIVND (reference sequence). CDR3 in DNA: TGTGCCAGTAGTAGCAACCGGGACAGCTACGAGCAGTACTTC. This encodes CASSSNRDSYEQYF.

V gene TRBV7-8 combines with J gene TRBJ2-1, with TRBD2 as a possible D gene (6 bases). Germline V gene lookup returns CDR1 SGHVS and CDR2 FQNEAQ. CDR3 length: 16 residues. Trimming stripped 4 bases from V and 6 bases from J, with 19 bases between. The CDR3 nucleotides read TGTGCCAGCAGCTCAAGAGGACTCAACGGGGGCAATGAGCAGTTCTTC. Translated: CASSSRGLNGGNEQFF. Full variable domain (missing parts from reference TRBV7-8 and TRBJ2-1): GAGVSQSPRYKVAKRGQDVALRCDPISGHVSLFWYQQALGQGPEFLTYFQNEAQLDKSGLPSDRFFAERPEGSVSTLKIQRTQQEDSAVYLCASSSRGLNGGNEQFFGPGTRLTVL.